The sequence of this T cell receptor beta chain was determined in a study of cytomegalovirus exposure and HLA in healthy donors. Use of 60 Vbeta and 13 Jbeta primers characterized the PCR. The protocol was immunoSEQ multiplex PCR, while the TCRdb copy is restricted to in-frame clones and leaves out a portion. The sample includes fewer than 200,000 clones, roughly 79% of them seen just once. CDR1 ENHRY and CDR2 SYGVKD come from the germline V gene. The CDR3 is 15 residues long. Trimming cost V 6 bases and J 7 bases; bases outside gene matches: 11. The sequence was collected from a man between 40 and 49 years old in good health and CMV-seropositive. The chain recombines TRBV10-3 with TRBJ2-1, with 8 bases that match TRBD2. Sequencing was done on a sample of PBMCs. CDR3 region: CAISQRETAGNEQFF. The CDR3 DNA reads TGTGCCATCAGCCAGCGGGAGACGGCGGGGAATGAGCAGTTCTTC.